A selection of T cell receptor beta chains follows, all from one sample in a study of blood T cell repertoires in COVID-19. Assay: immunoSEQ multiplex PCR; the TCRdb copy retains only in-frame clones and omits some. The sample consists of about 190,000 clones, around 80% of them appearing once. What was sequenced was peripheral blood. Source of these receptors: a man in his sixties with acute or convalescent COVID-19. The CDR3 runs from the conserved cysteine through the conserved F or W. Each record gives: CDR3 protein, J gene, V gene, clone size, D gene. A D gene is named only where the DNA matches it firmly. The size of a clone is reported for some rows only, either as once, few or many, or as a class for expanded clones.

cdr3_aa: CASSYSTTGVNTEAFF; j_call: TRBJ1-1; v_call: TRBV6-5; clone_size: -; d_call: TRBD1
cdr3_aa: CASSQLPQGQPQHF; j_call: TRBJ1-5; v_call: TRBV27; clone_size: once; d_call: -
cdr3_aa: CASSLDLDSNQPQHF; j_call: TRBJ1-5; v_call: TRBV5-4; clone_size: -; d_call: -
cdr3_aa: CASRSSGTASYEQYF; j_call: TRBJ2-7; v_call: TRBV27; clone_size: -; d_call: TRBD1
cdr3_aa: CASSYTGTGIDTQYF; j_call: TRBJ2-3; v_call: TRBV18; clone_size: -; d_call: TRBD1
cdr3_aa: CASMSHGGELFF; j_call: TRBJ2-2; v_call: TRBV2; clone_size: -; d_call: -
cdr3_aa: CASRSGSTTEAFF; j_call: TRBJ1-1; v_call: TRBV23-1; clone_size: -; d_call: -
cdr3_aa: CASTEGGRGLEKLFF; j_call: TRBJ1-4; v_call: TRBV27; clone_size: few; d_call: TRBD1
cdr3_aa: CASSQDRVANLNEQFF; j_call: TRBJ2-1; v_call: TRBV4-3; clone_size: few; d_call: -
cdr3_aa: CAITSMRDTEAFF; j_call: TRBJ1-1; v_call: TRBV10-3; clone_size: -; d_call: -
cdr3_aa: CASSSGLGSNQPQHF; j_call: TRBJ1-5; v_call: TRBV27; clone_size: -; d_call: -
cdr3_aa: CASSIRQLNTDTQYF; j_call: TRBJ2-3; v_call: TRBV6-6; clone_size: -; d_call: -
cdr3_aa: CAWRAEGNQPQHF; j_call: TRBJ1-5; v_call: TRBV30; clone_size: few; d_call: -
cdr3_aa: CASSLGWAGGRVGELFF; j_call: TRBJ2-2; v_call: TRBV5-6; clone_size: -; d_call: TRBD2
cdr3_aa: CATSDGDRVDDTQYF; j_call: TRBJ2-3; v_call: TRBV24-1; clone_size: -; d_call: TRBD1
cdr3_aa: CASSSRYDRDAYNSPLHF; j_call: TRBJ1-6; v_call: TRBV7-6; clone_size: -; d_call: TRBD1
cdr3_aa: CASRLSHPGQTPQNTGELFF; j_call: TRBJ2-2; v_call: TRBV12-2; clone_size: -; d_call: -